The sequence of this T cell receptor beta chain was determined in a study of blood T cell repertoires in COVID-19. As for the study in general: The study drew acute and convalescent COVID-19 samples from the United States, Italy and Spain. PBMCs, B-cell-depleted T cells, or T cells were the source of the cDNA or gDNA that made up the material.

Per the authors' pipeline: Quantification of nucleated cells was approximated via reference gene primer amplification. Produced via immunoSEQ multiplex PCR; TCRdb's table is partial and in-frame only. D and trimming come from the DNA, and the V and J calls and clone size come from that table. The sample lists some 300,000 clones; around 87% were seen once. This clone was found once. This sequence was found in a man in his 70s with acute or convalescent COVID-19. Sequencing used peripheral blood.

This chain's CDR3 is CATRQGRNSPLHF. CDR3 bases: TGTGCCACCCGACAGGGGAGGAATTCACCCCTCCACTTT. The chain uses TRBV28 and TRBJ1-6, with 8 bases that match TRBD1. In germline, CDR1 is MDHEN, CDR2 SYDVKM. This CDR3 is built from 13 residues. V was pared by 10 bases and J by 7 bases, with 6 bases of the junction left unmatched.